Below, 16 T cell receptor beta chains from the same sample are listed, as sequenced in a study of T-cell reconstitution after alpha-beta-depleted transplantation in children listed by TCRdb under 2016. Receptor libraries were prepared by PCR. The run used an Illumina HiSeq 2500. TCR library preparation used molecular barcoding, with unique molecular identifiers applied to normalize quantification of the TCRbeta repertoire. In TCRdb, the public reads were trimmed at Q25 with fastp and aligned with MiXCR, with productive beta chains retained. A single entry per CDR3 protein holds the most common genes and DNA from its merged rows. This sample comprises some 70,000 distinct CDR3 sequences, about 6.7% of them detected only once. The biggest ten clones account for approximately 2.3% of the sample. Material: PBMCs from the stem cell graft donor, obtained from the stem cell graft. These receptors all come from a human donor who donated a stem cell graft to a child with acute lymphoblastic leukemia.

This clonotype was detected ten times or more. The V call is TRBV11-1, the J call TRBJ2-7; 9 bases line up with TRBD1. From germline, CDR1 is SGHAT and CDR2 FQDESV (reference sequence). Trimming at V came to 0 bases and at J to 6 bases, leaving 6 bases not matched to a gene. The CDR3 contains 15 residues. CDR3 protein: CASSLARTGDGEQYF. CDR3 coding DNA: TGTGCCAGCAGCTTAGCAAGGACAGGGGATGGCGAGCAGTACTTC.

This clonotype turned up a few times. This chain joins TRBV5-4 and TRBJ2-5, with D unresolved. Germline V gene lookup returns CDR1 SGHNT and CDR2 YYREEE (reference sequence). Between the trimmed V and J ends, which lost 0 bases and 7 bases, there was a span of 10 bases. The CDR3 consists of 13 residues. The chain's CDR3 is CASSLGGRVTQYF. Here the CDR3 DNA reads TGTGCCAGCAGCTTGGGAGGTCGGGTGACCCAGTACTTC.

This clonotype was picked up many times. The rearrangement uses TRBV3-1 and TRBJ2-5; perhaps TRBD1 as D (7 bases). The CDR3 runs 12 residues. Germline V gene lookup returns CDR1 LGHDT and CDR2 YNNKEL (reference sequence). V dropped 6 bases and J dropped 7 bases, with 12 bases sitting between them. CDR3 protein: CASSSRGVTQYF. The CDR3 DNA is TGTGCCAGCAGTTCCAGGGGGGTGACCCAGTACTTC.

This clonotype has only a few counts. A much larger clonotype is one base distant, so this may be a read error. The chain's CDR3 is CASSLGTHCEQYF. CDR3 DNA: TGTGCCAGCAGCTTGGGGACCCACTGCGAGCAGTACTTC. V gene TRBV5-5 combines with J gene TRBJ2-7; D is undetermined. CDR1 is SGHKS, CDR2 YYEKEE, per germline (reference sequence). The length of the CDR3 is 13 residues. Trimming removed 0 bases from V and 6 bases from J, with 10 bases in between.

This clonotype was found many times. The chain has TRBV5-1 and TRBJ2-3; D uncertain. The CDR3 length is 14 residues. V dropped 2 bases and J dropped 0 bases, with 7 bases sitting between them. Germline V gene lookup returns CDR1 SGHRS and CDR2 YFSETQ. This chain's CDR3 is CASSLQPSTDTQYF. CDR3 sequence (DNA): TGCGCCAGCAGCTTACAACCCAGCACAGATACGCAGTATTTT.

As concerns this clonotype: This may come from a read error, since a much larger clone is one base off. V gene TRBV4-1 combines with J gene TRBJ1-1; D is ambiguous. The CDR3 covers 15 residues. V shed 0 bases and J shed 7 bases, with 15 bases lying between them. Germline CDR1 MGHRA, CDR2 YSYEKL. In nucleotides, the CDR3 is TGCGCCAGCAGCCAAGATTTGAAGGCACGGGTTGAAGCTTTCTTT. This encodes CASSQDLKARVEAFF.

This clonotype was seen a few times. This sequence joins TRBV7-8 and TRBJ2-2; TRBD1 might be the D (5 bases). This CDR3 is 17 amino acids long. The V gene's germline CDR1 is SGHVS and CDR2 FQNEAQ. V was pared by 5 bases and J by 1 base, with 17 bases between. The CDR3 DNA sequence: TGTGCCAGCAGCGTAAGACAGTCCGGATTGAACACCGGGGAGCTGTTTTTT. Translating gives CASSVRQSGLNTGELFF.

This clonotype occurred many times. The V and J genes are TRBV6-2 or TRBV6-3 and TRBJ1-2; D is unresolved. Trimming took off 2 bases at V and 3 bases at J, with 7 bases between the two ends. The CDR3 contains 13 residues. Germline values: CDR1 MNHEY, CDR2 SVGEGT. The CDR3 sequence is CASSYGGDYGYTF. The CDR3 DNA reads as TGTGCCAGCAGTTACGGCGGAGACTATGGCTACACCTTC.

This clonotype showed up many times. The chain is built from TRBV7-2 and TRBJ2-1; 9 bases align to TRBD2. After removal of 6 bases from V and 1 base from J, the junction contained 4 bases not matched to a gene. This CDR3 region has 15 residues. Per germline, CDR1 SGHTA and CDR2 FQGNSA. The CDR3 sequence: CASRLAGQSYNEQFF. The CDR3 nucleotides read TGTGCCAGCAGACTAGCGGGTCAGTCCTACAATGAGCAGTTCTTC.

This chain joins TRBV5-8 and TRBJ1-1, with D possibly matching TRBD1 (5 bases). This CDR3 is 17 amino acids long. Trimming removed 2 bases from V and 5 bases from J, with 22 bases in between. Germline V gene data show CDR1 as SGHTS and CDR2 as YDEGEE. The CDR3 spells CASSLDPPRVELTEAFF. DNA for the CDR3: TGTGCCAGCAGCTTAGACCCTCCCAGGGTAGAGTTAACTGAAGCTTTCTTT.

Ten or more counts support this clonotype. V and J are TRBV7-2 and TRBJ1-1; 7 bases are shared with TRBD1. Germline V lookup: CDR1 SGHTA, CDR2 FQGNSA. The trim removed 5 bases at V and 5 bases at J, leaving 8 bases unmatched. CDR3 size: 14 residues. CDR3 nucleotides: TGTGCCAGCAGCGCCCCGACAGGGAGGACTGAAGCTTTCTTT. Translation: CASSAPTGRTEAFF.

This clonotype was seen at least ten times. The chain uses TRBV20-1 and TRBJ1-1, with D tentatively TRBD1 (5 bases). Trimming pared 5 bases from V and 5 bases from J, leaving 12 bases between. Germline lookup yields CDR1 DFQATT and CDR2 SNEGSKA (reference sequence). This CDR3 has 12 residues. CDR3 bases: TGCAGTGCTTCTTTAGGGGAAACTGAAGCTTTCTTT. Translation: CSASLGETEAFF.

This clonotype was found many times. CDR3 region: CASSLGSTNYGYTF. The CDR3 DNA sequence: TGCGCCAGCAGCTTGGGCTCGACAAACTATGGCTACACCTTC. The chain carries TRBV5-1 and TRBJ1-2, with D unresolved. Deletions cut 0 bases from V and 2 bases from J, with 8 bases between. Germline CDR1 is SGHRS and CDR2 is YFSETQ. This CDR3 spans 14 amino acids. The complete variable domain, with remaining parts taken from reference TRBV5-1 and TRBJ1-2, reads KAGVTQTPRYLIKTRGQQVTLSCSPISGHRSVSWYQQTPGQGLQFLFEYFSETQRNKGNFPGRFSGRQFSNSRSEMNVSTLELGDSALYLCASSLGSTNYGYTFGSGTRLTVV.

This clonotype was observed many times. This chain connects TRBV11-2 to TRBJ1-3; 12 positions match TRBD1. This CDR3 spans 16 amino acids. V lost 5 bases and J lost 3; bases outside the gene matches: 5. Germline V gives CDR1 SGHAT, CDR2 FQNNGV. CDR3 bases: TGTGCCAGCAGCCAAGGGGACAGGGGGCTTGGAAACACCATATATTTT. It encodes CASSQGDRGLGNTIYF.

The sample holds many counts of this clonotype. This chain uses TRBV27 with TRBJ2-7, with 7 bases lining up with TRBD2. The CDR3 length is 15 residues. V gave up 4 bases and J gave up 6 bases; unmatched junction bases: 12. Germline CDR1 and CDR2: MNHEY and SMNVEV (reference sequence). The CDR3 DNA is TGTGCCAGCAGTTCGCTGACGGCGGGAGATTTCGAGCAGTACTTC. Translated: CASSSLTAGDFEQYF.

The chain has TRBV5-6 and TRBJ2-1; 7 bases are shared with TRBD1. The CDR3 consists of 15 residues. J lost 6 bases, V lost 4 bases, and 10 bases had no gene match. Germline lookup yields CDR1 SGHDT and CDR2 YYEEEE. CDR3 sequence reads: CASSLQTGFSNEQFF. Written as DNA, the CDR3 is TGTGCCAGCAGCCTGCAGACAGGGTTCTCCAATGAGCAGTTCTTC.